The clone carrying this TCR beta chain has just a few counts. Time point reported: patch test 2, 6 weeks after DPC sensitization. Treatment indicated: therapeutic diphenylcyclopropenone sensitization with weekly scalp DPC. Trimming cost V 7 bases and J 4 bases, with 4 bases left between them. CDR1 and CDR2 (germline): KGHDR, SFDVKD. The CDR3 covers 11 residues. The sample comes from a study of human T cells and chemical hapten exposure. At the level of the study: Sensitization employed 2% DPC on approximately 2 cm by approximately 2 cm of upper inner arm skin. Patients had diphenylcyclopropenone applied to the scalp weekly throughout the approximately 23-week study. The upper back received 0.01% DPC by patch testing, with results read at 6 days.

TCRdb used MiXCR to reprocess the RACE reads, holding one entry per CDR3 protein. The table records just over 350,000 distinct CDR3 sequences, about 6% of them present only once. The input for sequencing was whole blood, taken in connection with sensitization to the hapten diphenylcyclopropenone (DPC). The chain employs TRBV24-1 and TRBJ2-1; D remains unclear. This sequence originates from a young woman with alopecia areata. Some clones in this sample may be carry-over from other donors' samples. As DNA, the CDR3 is TGTGCCACCAGGTTTTACAATGAGCAGTTCTTC. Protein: CATRFYNEQFF.